The 24 T cell receptor beta chains below come from one sample, sequenced in a study of regulatory T cells in long-lasting Graves disease (dated by TCRdb to the early 2020s). Library preparation used multiplex PCR. Sequencing was performed on an Illumina HiSeq 4000. CDR3 regions were amplified by Arm-PCR with iRepertoire HTBI primers to construct TCR beta libraries. TCRdb's own reprocessing of the public reads used fastp at Q25 and MiXCR and kept productive beta chains. One record per CDR3 amino acid sequence lists the most common genes and DNA. This sample gives approximately 390,000 distinct CDR3 sequences in total; 15% to 20% of them show up just once. The top ten clones comprise 20% of the sample. What this sample's time point label stands for: newly diagnosed GD, antithyroid drugs for less than 3 months. For both TCR sequencing and RNA sequencing, RNA was extracted from PBMCs using TRIzol. These data were also reused for a study on T cells in Graves' hyperthyroidism and ophthalmopathy.

Sequencing used peripheral blood mononuclear cells (PBMCs), obtained at new diagnosis, from a patient treated with antithyroid drugs. These receptors all stem from a woman between 18 and 30 years old with Graves disease. Donor details come from another sample of the same person, matched by shared clones.

The V gene is TRBV10-3, the J gene TRBJ2-7; D unclear. Trimming pared 4 bases from V and 0 bases from J, leaving 7 bases between. CDR1 ENHRY and CDR2 SYGVKD come from the germline V gene. The CDR3 is made up of 13 amino acids. CDR3 in amino acids: CAISGPDSYEQYF. CDR3 bases: TGTGCCATCAGTGGTCCGGACTCCTACGAGCAGTACTTC.

This clonotype was observed many times. The chain uses TRBV6-1 and TRBJ2-7; 8 positions match TRBD1. The CDR3 length is 15 residues. From germline, CDR1 is MNHNS and CDR2 SASEGT. Trimming cost V 7 bases and J 2 bases; bases outside gene matches: 10. The CDR3 is CASIPGQGRTYEQYF. In DNA, the CDR3 is TGTGCCAGCATCCCAGGACAGGGAAGGACCTACGAGCAGTACTTC.

This clonotype was observed a handful of times. This sequence may be a read error, since a much larger clone differs from it by one base. The V gene is TRBV6-1, the J gene TRBJ2-5; 9 positions match TRBD1. The J call may be in error: the DNA end matches TRBJ2-1 better. The length of the CDR3 is 14 residues. CDR1 is MNHNS, CDR2 SASEGT, per germline. The CDR3 coding sequence is TGTGCCAGCAGTACCGGGACAGGGCGGGATGAGCAGTTCTTC. Translation gives CASSTGTGRDEQFF.

This clonotype was counted many times. The chain has TRBV20-1 and TRBJ2-1; D might be TRBD1 or TRBD2, each matching 5 bases. The CDR3 length is 16 residues. CDR1 DFQATT and CDR2 SNEGSKA come from the germline V gene (reference sequence). The V gene lost 1 base and the J gene lost 3 bases, with 16 bases spanning the gap. The CDR3 reads CSARVRDLGDYNEQFF. CDR3 in DNA: TGCAGTGCTAGAGTTCGGGACCTAGGTGACTACAATGAGCAGTTCTTC.

This clonotype was seen only a few times. The gene calls are TRBV5-1 and TRBJ2-2; D is ambiguous. The CDR3 consists of 15 residues. The V and J ends lost 0 bases and 7 bases respectively, with 13 bases between them. The V gene's germline CDR1 is SGHRS and CDR2 YFSETQ. CDR3 bases: TGCGCCAGCAGCTTGGATACCTCCACGCGCGGGGAGCTGTTTTTT. Its protein product is CASSLDTSTRGELFF.

This clonotype was seen many times. V usage is TRBV2 and J usage is TRBJ2-5; weak D call: TRBD1 (6 bases). The CDR3 has 16 amino acids. CDR1 is SNHLY and CDR2 is FYNNEI in the germline V gene. Trimming removed 2 bases at V and 2 bases at J, with 15 bases between. In nucleotides, the CDR3 is TGTGCCAGCAGTGAATCAAAGGCCAGGGGACAAGAGACCCAGTACTTC. Translation gives CASSESKARGQETQYF.

In its sample, this clonotype was seen many times. The chain carries TRBV7-2 and TRBJ2-7, with no clear D. The V end was cut by 3 bases, the J end by 4 bases, with 16 bases between. This CDR3 is built from 15 residues. The germline V gene encodes CDR1 SGHTA and CDR2 FQGNSA. For the CDR3, the DNA is TGTGCCAGCAGCTTCCCGGGTCCCCGCTCGTACGAGCAGTACTTC. Translated: CASSFPGPRSYEQYF.

This clonotype showed up just a few times. The CDR3 is CASSHPTGGEAFF. The CDR3, as DNA: TGCGCCAGCAGCCACCCGACAGGGGGTGAAGCTTTCTTT. This chain uses TRBV4-1 with TRBJ1-1; the match to TRBD1 covers 9 bases. The CDR3 is made up of 13 amino acids. V gave up 3 bases and J gave up 7 bases; unmatched junction bases: 3. Germline-derived CDR1 and CDR2 are MGHRA and YSYEKL.

This clonotype has at least ten counts. CDR3 sequence: CASRTGGLEQYF. The DNA for the CDR3 is TGTGCCAGCAGAACAGGGGGGCTCGAGCAGTACTTC. This sequence joins TRBV28 and TRBJ2-7, with 8 positions matching TRBD1. Trimming cost V 6 bases and J 6 bases; bases outside gene matches: 4. Germline loops: CDR1 MDHEN, CDR2 SYDVKM. The CDR3 loop spans 12 amino acids.

This clonotype appeared many times. This chain uses TRBV2 with TRBJ2-6; D unresolved. The CDR3 has 17 amino acids. The V gene lost 7 bases and the J gene lost 2 bases, with 18 bases spanning the gap. The germline gives CDR1 SNHLY, CDR2 FYNNEI. CDR3 bases: TGTGCCAGCAATCGTGTATTAGGGCCCGCTGGGGCCAACGTCCTGACTTTC. It codes for CASNRVLGPAGANVLTF.

The chain couples TRBV10-2 to TRBJ1-5; D is uncertain. CDR1 is WSHSY and CDR2 is SAAADI in the germline V gene. V lost 3 bases, J lost 0 bases, and 15 bases lay in between. CDR3 length equals 17 residues. This CDR3 reads CASSEQAPQYSNQPQHF. CDR3 DNA sequence: TGCGCCAGCAGTGAACAAGCGCCACAATATAGCAATCAGCCCCAGCATTTT.

A few counts support this clonotype. Just one base apart from a much larger clone, this may be a read error. CDR3 nucleotides: TGTGCCAGCAGTTACTGGGGGAACACTGAAGCTTTCTTT. Its protein product is CASSYWGNTEAFF. This chain uses TRBV6-9 with TRBJ1-1; unclear D gene. The germline V gene has CDR1 MNHGY and CDR2 SVAAGI. The length of the CDR3 is 13 residues. Trimming took 3 bases from V and 1 from J, leaving 6 bases between them.

This clonotype was counted a few times. The rearrangement uses TRBV7-8 and TRBJ2-3; 7 bases fit TRBD1. The germline CDR1 and CDR2 sequences are SGHVS and FQNEAQ. This CDR3 has 13 residues. J lost 0 bases, V lost 8 bases, and 2 bases had no gene match. This CDR3 is CASGTASTDTQYF. DNA of the CDR3: TGTGCCAGCGGGACAGCGAGCACAGATACGCAGTATTTT.

Note on this clonotype: A much larger clone is a single base away; this may be a read error. The rearrangement joins TRBV2 to TRBJ2-1, with 11 nucleotides matching TRBD2. V dropped 9 bases and J dropped 2; count of bases not matched to a gene: 21. Germline lookup yields CDR1 SNHLY and CDR2 FYNNEI. The CDR3 contains 20 residues. The CDR3 region has the DNA TGTGCCAGAGCCGGGACTAGCGGTATCTCGAAGTATAGCCCCTACAATGAGCAGTTCTTC. Translation gives CARAGTSGISKYSPYNEQFF.

This clonotype appeared many times. The V and J genes are TRBV7-8 and TRBJ2-7, with 10 nucleotides matching TRBD2. The J segment lost 3 bases and the V segment lost 1 base, leaving 3 bases of the junction unmatched. Germline-derived CDR1 and CDR2 are SGHVS and FQNEAQ. The CDR3 consists of 15 residues. CDR3 DNA: TGTGCCAGCAGCTTAGTACTAGCGGGAATCTACGAGCAGTACTTC. Translation: CASSLVLAGIYEQYF.

This clonotype came up many times. The rearrangement links TRBV11-2 to TRBJ1-2; tentative D call: TRBD1 (5 bases). The ends were cut back, 1 base at V and 8 bases at J, with 11 bases in the middle. The CDR3 length is 13 residues. Germline CDR1 reads SGHAT; CDR2 reads FQNNGV. This CDR3 is CASSLGRRGGYTF. CDR3 DNA: TGTGCCAGCAGCTTAGGACGGAGGGGCGGCTACACCTTC.

The V gene is TRBV6-5, the J gene TRBJ2-3; possible D gene TRBD2, 7 bases. V lost 2 bases and J 4 bases, leaving 10 bases between the germline ends. Germline V gives CDR1 MNHEY, CDR2 SVGAGI. The CDR3 contains 14 residues. In nucleotides, the CDR3 is TGTGCCAGCAGTTACGGAGGGGGGGCAGATACGCAGTATTTT. Its translation is CASSYGGGADTQYF.

This clonotype appeared many times. The genes are TRBV5-1 and TRBJ1-6, with D unresolved. The germline V gene has CDR1 SGHRS and CDR2 YFSETQ. V lost 0 bases to trimming and J lost 9 bases, with 13 bases between them. The CDR3 spans 15 residues. CDR3 bases: TGCGCCAGCAGCTTGGTCGGGGAGGGTAGTTCACCCCTCCACTTT. Its protein product is CASSLVGEGSSPLHF.

In this sample, this clonotype turned up many times. The DNA for the CDR3 is TGTGCCAGCACCCACTATGACGAGCAGTACTTC. Protein sequence: CASTHYDEQYF. V and J are TRBV6-1 and TRBJ2-7; unclear D gene. Germline-derived CDR1 and CDR2 are MNHNS and SASEGT. The V end lost 7 bases, the J end lost 5 bases, and 9 bases lay between the germline ends. This CDR3 spans 11 amino acids.

In its sample, this clonotype was seen a few times. In nucleotides, the CDR3 is TGTGCCAGCAGCTCCGATTCACAGATCGGCTATGGCTACACCTTC. This codes for CASSSDSQIGYGYTF. The V call is TRBV5-4, the J call TRBJ1-2; D is uncertain. Trimming took off 3 bases at V and 4 bases at J, with 16 bases between the two ends. This CDR3 has 15 amino acids. Per the germline V gene, CDR1 is SGHNT and CDR2 is YYREEE (reference sequence).

This clonotype was seen repeatedly, ten times or more. V gene TRBV6-1 combines with J gene TRBJ2-7; D might be TRBD1 (6 bases). V lost 1 base, J lost 0 bases, and 13 bases lay in between. CDR3 size: 16 residues. CDR1 MNHNS and CDR2 SASEGT come from the germline V gene. CDR3 region: CASSEGPGDTSYEQYF. The CDR3 DNA sequence: TGTGCCAGCAGTGAAGGGCCCGGGGACACCTCCTACGAGCAGTACTTC.

The V gene is TRBV7-8, the J gene TRBJ1-2; D call uncertain. From germline, CDR1 is SGHVS and CDR2 FQNEAQ. The CDR3 has 12 residues. Deletions cut 0 bases from V and 14 bases from J, with 13 bases between. DNA for the CDR3: TGTGCCAGCAGCTTAGCGGGCCCACTAAGAACCTTC. This codes for CASSLAGPLRTF.

Of note for this clonotype: A much larger clone lies a single base off, so this may be a read error. The V and J genes are TRBV5-6 and TRBJ2-7; tentatively, D is TRBD1 or TRBD2 (5 bases each). Deletions cut 2 bases from V and 6 bases from J, with 12 bases between. Per germline, CDR1 SGHDT and CDR2 YYEEEE. The CDR3 is 13 amino acids. The CDR3 DNA follows: TGTGCCAGCAGCTTCGATTTGGGACGCGAGCAGTACTTC. Amino acid sequence: CASSFDLGREQYF.

The table lists this clonotype with many counts. This chain connects TRBV2 to TRBJ2-1; 11 positions agree with TRBD2. The CDR3 runs to 17 residues. CDR1 and CDR2 from the germline V gene are SNHLY and FYNNEI. With 4 bases clipped from V and 8 bases from J, the junction kept 13 bases outside the gene matches. CDR3 in amino acids: CASSGDSGGAGRDEQFF. CDR3 nucleotides: TGTGCCAGCAGTGGTGATAGCGGGGGGGCTGGTCGAGATGAGCAGTTCTTC.